One and the same sample provided the 26 T cell receptor beta chains below, sequenced in a study of blood T cell repertoires in COVID-19. Data came from immunoSEQ multiplex PCR; TCRdb stores just in-frame clones and leaves some out. Of 88,000 or so clones in the sample, approximately 85% were seen once. Specimen: peripheral blood. The receptor set was obtained from a man in his sixties with acute or convalescent COVID-19.

The rearrangement links TRBV7-9 to TRBJ2-3; no firm D call. Germline loops: CDR1 SEHNR, CDR2 FQNEAQ (reference sequence). Trimming removed 3 bases from V and 6 bases from J, with 13 bases in between. This CDR3 has 14 amino acids. This CDR3 is CASSLRGGGDTQYF. DNA for the CDR3: TGTGCCAGCAGCTTGCGCGGTGGTGGGGATACGCAGTATTTT.

The rearrangement uses TRBV7-9 and TRBJ2-3; D is uncertain. Trimming pared 1 base from V and 1 base from J, leaving 12 bases between. The CDR3 is 16 residues long. Germline CDR1 reads SEHNR; CDR2 reads FQNEAQ (reference sequence). The chain's CDR3 is CASSLEGRRGTDTQYF. The CDR3 region has the DNA TGTGCCAGCAGCTTAGAAGGCCGACGGGGCACAGATACGCAGTATTTT.

This chain joins TRBV18 and TRBJ2-3; 10 bases fit TRBD2. V lost 3 bases to trimming and J lost 5 bases; unmatched junction nucleotides: 5. CDR3 length: 15 residues. Looked up from germline, CDR1 is KGHSH and CDR2 is LQKENI. The CDR3 loop reads CASSPETSGLDTQYF. CDR3 DNA: TGTGCCAGCTCACCGGAGACTAGCGGGTTAGATACGCAGTATTTT.

This clone occurred once. V and J are TRBV19 and TRBJ2-1; 7 bases match TRBD2. Trimming took 2 bases from V and 12 from J; bases not matched to a gene: 4. The CDR3 is made up of 12 amino acids. The germline gives CDR1 LNHDA, CDR2 SQIVND (reference sequence). The CDR3 here is CASSITPSGQFF. The CDR3 DNA sequence: TGTGCCAGTAGTATAACTCCTAGCGGGCAGTTCTTC.

V usage is TRBV7-3 and J usage is TRBJ1-6; D remains ambiguous. Germline CDR1 and CDR2: SGHTA and FQGTGA. V dropped 0 bases and J dropped 4 bases, with 4 bases sitting between them. This CDR3 is 14 amino acids long. This CDR3 reads CASSLTSYNSPLHF. The CDR3 DNA reads TGTGCCAGCAGCTTAACGTCATATAATTCACCCCTCCACTTT.

The chain carries TRBV4-1 and TRBJ2-6; D remains unclear. Per the germline V gene, CDR1 is MGHRA and CDR2 is YSYEKL. The length of the CDR3 is 17 residues. V lost 1 base and J lost 0, with 10 bases in between. CDR3 in DNA: TGCGCCAGCAGCCAAGCCCCCATACACTCTGGGGCCAACGTCCTGACTTTC. Translated: CASSQAPIHSGANVLTF.

The V call is TRBV7-9, the J call TRBJ2-1; 10 bases match TRBD1. V was clipped by 3 bases and J by 8 bases; unmatched bases: 7. The V gene's germline CDR1 is SEHNR and CDR2 FQNEAQ (reference sequence). The CDR3 totals 15 residues. This chain's CDR3 is CASSFGTGDVDEQFF. The CDR3 DNA is TGTGCCAGCAGCTTTGGGACAGGGGATGTGGATGAGCAGTTCTTC. The whole variable domain, filled in from reference TRBV7-9 and TRBJ2-1, reads DTGVSQNPRHKITKRGQNVTFRCDPISEHNRLYWYRQTLGQGPEFLTYFQNEAQLEKSRLLSDRFSAERPKGSFSTLEIQRTEQGDSAMYLCASSFGTGDVDEQFFGPGTRLTVL.

V usage is TRBV9 and J usage is TRBJ2-2; TRBD2 matches 7 bases. Losses at the gene ends were 3 bases for V and 6 bases for J; bases not matched to a gene: 5. This CDR3 comprises 14 residues. Germline lookup yields CDR1 SGDLS and CDR2 YYNGEE. Here the CDR3 reads CASSGAGLAGELFF. The CDR3 nucleotides read TGTGCCAGCAGCGGAGCGGGATTGGCCGGGGAGCTGTTTTTT.

CDR3 sequence: CASSDGTSQETQYF. The CDR3 DNA follows: TGTGCCAGCAGTGACGGGACTAGCCAGGAGACCCAGTACTTC. This sequence joins TRBV25-1 and TRBJ2-5; 9 positions agree with TRBD2. The V segment lost 3 bases and the J segment 5 bases; nucleotides outside the gene matches: 4. CDR1 MGHDK and CDR2 SYGVNS come from the germline V gene. The CDR3 contains 14 residues. Drawing the rest from reference TRBV25-1 and TRBJ2-5, the complete variable domain is EADIYQTPRYLVIGTGKKITLECSQTMGHDKMYWYQQDPGMELHLIHYSYGVNSTEKGDLSSESTVSRIRTEHFPLTLESARPSHTSQYLCASSDGTSQETQYFGPGTRLLVL.

This chain uses TRBV3-1 (or the pseudogene TRBV3-2) with TRBJ2-7; TRBD2 is a possible D gene (5 bases). The CDR3 sequence is 16 residues long. The germline V and J ends were trimmed by 4 bases and 0 bases, with 16 bases remaining between them. The germline V gene has CDR1 LGHDT and CDR2 YNNKEL (reference sequence). CDR3 in amino acids: CASSPTPAEGSYEQYF. CDR3 sequence (DNA): TGTGCCAGCAGCCCCACGCCCGCCGAGGGCTCCTACGAGCAGTACTTC.

A single count supports this clone. The chain couples TRBV11-2 to TRBJ2-1; D is unclear. The germline V and J ends were trimmed by 3 bases and 8 bases, with 14 bases remaining between them. This CDR3 spans 14 amino acids. Germline CDR1 reads SGHAT; CDR2 reads FQNNGV. The CDR3 reads CASSFLPESYEQFF. Written as DNA, the CDR3 is TGTGCCAGCAGCTTCCTACCGGAGTCCTATGAGCAGTTCTTC.

This clone was observed a single time. The chain carries TRBV6-1 and TRBJ2-7; D may be TRBD1 (6 bases). Deletions cut 1 base from V and 0 bases from J, with 13 bases between. The CDR3 contains 16 residues. Germline values: CDR1 MNHNS, CDR2 SASEGT. The CDR3, as DNA: TGTGCCAGCAGTGAAGGCCCCAGGGACACCTCCTACGAGCAGTACTTC. It yields the protein CASSEGPRDTSYEQYF.

The chain recombines TRBV19 with TRBJ2-1; tentatively, D is TRBD2 (7 bases). V was cut by 7 bases and J by 7 bases, with 23 bases left in between. Germline V gene data show CDR1 as LNHDA and CDR2 as SQIVND (reference sequence). The CDR3 covers 16 residues. CDR3 loop: CASTHGGGRDRNEQFF. The CDR3 bases are TGTGCCAGTACCCACGGGGGCGGGAGAGATCGGAATGAGCAGTTCTTC.

The chain couples TRBV3-1 (or the pseudogene TRBV3-2) to TRBJ2-2, with 13 positions matching TRBD2. V gave up 4 bases and J gave up 0 bases; unmatched junction bases: 2. This CDR3 region has 17 residues. The germline gives CDR1 LGHDT, CDR2 YNNKEL (reference sequence). CDR3 residues: CASSRTSGGTNTGELFF. In nucleotides, the CDR3 is TGTGCCAGCAGCCGGACTAGCGGGGGAACGAACACCGGGGAGCTGTTTTTT.

The genes are TRBV7-5 and TRBJ2-7; the table's D call, TRBD2, has no DNA check behind it. TRBV7-5 counts as a pseudogene. The CDR3 runs 14 residues. The CDR3 sequence is CVRSLTGRDYEQYF. CDR3 DNA: TGTGTCAGAAGCTTAACAGGGAGGGACTACGAGCAGTACTTC.

In its sample, this clone was seen a few times. This rearrangement joins TRBV6-2 or TRBV6-3 to TRBJ1-5; D is ambiguous. There are 11 residues in the CDR3. Per the germline V gene, CDR1 is MNHEY and CDR2 is SVGEGT. Trimming stripped 5 bases from V and 11 bases from J, with 10 bases between. The DNA of the CDR3 is TGTGCCAGCAGTCACGGAGGAACCCAGCATTTT. Residues: CASSHGGTQHF.

This chain connects TRBV7-8 to TRBJ2-2; D unclear. Trimming left V 7 bases short and J 2 bases short, with 14 bases between. CDR1 and CDR2 from the germline V gene are SGHVS and FQNEAQ. The CDR3 extends over 15 amino acids. In DNA, the CDR3 is TGTGCCAGCACTCTGATGGGCCAAAACACCGGGGAGCTGTTTTTT. Protein sequence: CASTLMGQNTGELFF.

The chain employs TRBV19 and TRBJ2-2, with D possibly being TRBD1 (6 bases). From germline, CDR1 is LNHDA and CDR2 SQIVND (reference sequence). The CDR3 has 14 residues. V lost 4 bases and J lost 3, with 9 bases in between. CDR3 region: CASSTYRDTGELFF. The CDR3 coding sequence is TGTGCCAGTAGTACATACAGGGACACCGGGGAGCTGTTTTTT.

This chain uses TRBV29-1 with TRBJ1-6; 10 positions match TRBD1. CDR1 SQVTM and CDR2 ANQGSEA come from the germline V gene. The ends lost 4 bases at V and 8 bases at J; junction bases unmatched: 2. This CDR3 has 13 residues. CDR3 protein: CSVVTGGDSPLHF. The CDR3 coding sequence is TGCAGCGTTGTGACAGGGGGCGATTCACCCCTCCACTTT.

The V gene is TRBV3-1 (or the pseudogene TRBV3-2), the J gene TRBJ2-7, with 7 bases fitting TRBD1. J gave up 11 bases and V 3 bases, and 7 bases lay outside the gene matches. Looked up from germline, CDR1 is LGHDT and CDR2 is YNNKEL (reference sequence). This CDR3 contains 12 residues. CDR3 sequence (DNA): TGTGCCAGCAGCCACGCAGGACAGGTCAAGTACTTC. As protein: CASSHAGQVKYF.

The rearrangement joins TRBV2 to TRBJ2-3; D unresolved. The CDR3 extends over 12 amino acids. The germline gives CDR1 SNHLY, CDR2 FYNNEI. V gave up 2 bases and J gave up 5 bases, with 5 bases separating them. DNA of the CDR3: TGTGCCAGCAGTGAATTCGTAGATACGCAGTATTTT. It specifies CASSEFVDTQYF. The variable domain in full, completed from reference TRBV2 and TRBJ2-3, reads EPEVTQTPSHQVTQMGQEVILRCVPISNHLYFYWYRQILGQKVEFLVSFYNNEISEKSEIFDDQFSVERPDGSNFTLKIRSTKLEDSAMYFCASSEFVDTQYFGPGTRLTVL.

The gene calls are TRBV20-1 and TRBJ2-5; unclear D gene. Germline loops: CDR1 DFQATT, CDR2 SNEGSKA (reference sequence). The CDR3 loop spans 10 amino acids. The V gene lost 6 bases and the J gene lost 1 base, with 3 bases spanning the gap. CDR3 coding DNA: TGCAGTGCGGCCCAAGAGACCCAGTACTTC. Translation: CSAAQETQYF.

The chain uses TRBV15 and TRBJ2-5; D gene ambiguous. V was trimmed by 0 bases and J by 0 bases, leaving 5 bases between them. In germline, CDR1 is LNHNV, CDR2 YYDKDF (reference sequence). CDR3 length: 14 amino acids. CDR3 nucleotide sequence: TGTGCCACCAGCAGAGACAGTTACCAAGAGACCCAGTACTTC. Its protein product is CATSRDSYQETQYF.

This clone was found once. This rearrangement joins TRBV11-1 to TRBJ2-3; possibly TRBD2 for D (6 bases). Trimming pared 4 bases from V and 0 bases from J, leaving 14 bases between. This CDR3 comprises 16 residues. CDR1 SGHAT and CDR2 FQDESV come from the germline V gene (reference sequence). The CDR3 region has the DNA TGTGCCAGCAGCTCTGGTGCTGGGACTAGCACAGATACGCAGTATTTT. Translated, it gives CASSSGAGTSTDTQYF.

This clone was counted a few times. The chain joins TRBV10-2 to TRBJ1-5, with TRBD1 matching over 7 bases. The length of the CDR3 is 14 residues. Unmatched junction bases numbered 8, after V lost 6 bases and J lost 6 bases. The germline gives CDR1 WSHSY, CDR2 SAAADI. DNA for the CDR3: TGCGCCAGCAGCCTCGACAGGGTAAGTCAGCCCCAGCATTTT. It specifies CASSLDRVSQPQHF.

V is TRBV3-1 (or the pseudogene TRBV3-2) and J is TRBJ2-4; TRBD2 matches 10 bases. Germline V gene sequence: CDR1 LGHDT, CDR2 YNNKEL (reference sequence). Unmatched junction bases numbered 5, after V lost 3 bases and J lost 6 bases. CDR3 size: 15 residues. DNA of the CDR3: TGTGCCAGCAGCCAGGACTCTAGCGGGGGAAACATTCAGTACTTC. It translates to CASSQDSSGGNIQYF.